This is a list of T cell receptor beta chains from one sample in a study of blood T cell repertoires in COVID-19. Some clones are missing from TCRdb's copy, which holds only in-frame ones; the method was immunoSEQ multiplex PCR. Of 100,000 or so clones listed, roughly 91% are singletons. The sample was peripheral blood. Source of these receptors: a human donor with acute or convalescent COVID-19. The donor label of this sample is uncertain. The CDR3 runs from the conserved cysteine through the conserved F or W. Each record gives: D gene, V gene, J gene, clone size, CDR3 DNA, CDR3 protein. A D gene is named only where the DNA matches it firmly. Some rows mark clone size as missing; the rest say once, few, many or name a class of expanded clone.

TRBD2,TRBV5-1,TRBJ2-3,NA,TGCGCCAGCAGCCGTAGCGGGAGGGCCGTGACAGATACGCAGTATTTT,CASSRSGRAVTDTQYF
TRBD1,TRBV27,TRBJ1-2,once,TGTGCCAGCAGTACCAGGGGGCTGGATGGCTACACCTTC,CASSTRGLDGYTF
NA,TRBV7-3,TRBJ1-2,NA,TGTGCCAGCAGCTTAACAGGGGCGGGGTATGGCTACACCTTC,CASSLTGAGYGYTF
TRBD1,TRBV7-2,TRBJ1-1,NA,TGTGCCAGCAGCTCAGGACAGGGGGTAACTTTCTTT,CASSSGQGVTFF
NA,TRBV6-5,TRBJ1-1,NA,TGTGCCAGCAGTTACTCGATGACGGGAACTGAAGCTTTCTTT,CASSYSMTGTEAFF
NA,TRBV9,TRBJ1-1,NA,TGTGCCAGCAGCGTAGGCCCCGGGGGGAACACTGAAGCTTTCTTT,CASSVGPGGNTEAFF
NA,TRBV7-8,TRBJ2-2,once,TGTGCCAGCAGCTTCGGGCTAGCAAACGGGGAGCTGTTTTTT,CASSFGLANGELFF
NA,TRBV12-3/TRBV12-4,TRBJ1-2,NA,TGTGCCAGCAGTTCCCGCGGGTCCTATGGCTACACCTTC,CASSSRGSYGYTF
TRBD1,TRBV28,TRBJ1-1,NA,TGTGCCAGCAGTACACCATACCGGGACAGGGTAACTGAAGCTTTCTTT,CASSTPYRDRVTEAFF
TRBD2,TRBV6-6,TRBJ2-3,NA,TGTGCCAGCAGTTACGCTAGCGGGGGGGAAGATACGCAGTATTTT,CASSYASGGEDTQYF